Sequencing of this TCR beta chain was carried out in a study of blood T cell repertoires in COVID-19. Background on the study: COVID-19 samples, acute and convalescent, were from the United States, Italy and Spain.

This CDR3 is built from 15 residues. The V and J ends lost 6 bases and 0 bases respectively, with 13 bases between them. Germline CDR1 reads MNHNY; CDR2 reads SVGAGI (reference sequence). The authors' processing: It was from reference gene primer amplification that nucleated cell counts were estimated. Sequencing used immunoSEQ multiplex PCR; TCRdb keeps in-frame clones, though not all of them. Clone size and V and J calls were adopted from that table, with D and trimming inferred from the DNA. The sample holds under 20,000 clones; approximately 80% are singletons and the top ten take about 15%. The sample consisted of peripheral blood. The chain links TRBV6-6 to TRBJ2-3; no clear D gene. The receptor was isolated from a man in his 70s with COVID-19, enrolled during active disease. The CDR3 coding sequence is TGTGCCAGCAGGAAAACAGCCGCTAGCACAGATACGCAGTATTTT. Amino acid sequence: CASRKTAASTDTQYF.